The rows below give T cell receptor beta chains drawn from one sample of a study of shared clonotypes between healthy human individuals. Method: immunoSEQ multiplex PCR; TCRdb's copy keeps in-frame clones and lacks some. The data contain 110,000 or so clones, about 62% of them singletons. Sequenced: memory CD8+ T cells sorted from blood. The source is a young woman in good health. Both conserved end residues are trimmed from each CDR3. D genes are given only for firm matches. Size is omitted from some rows. Given values are once, few, many or a class for expanded clones.

size: -; V: TRBV6-1; D: TRBD2; CDR3: ASGRLAGYNEQF
size: -; V: TRBV7-9; D: -; CDR3: ASSLVLGRYTDTQY
size: many; V: TRBV9; D: -; CDR3: ASSQTGSGNQPQH
size: once; V: TRBV10-3; D: -; CDR3: AISDGARLNEQF
size: few; V: TRBV6-5; D: -; CDR3: ASSYIGGGEAEKLF
size: -; V: TRBV28; D: TRBD2; CDR3: ASSGLEPA
size: -; V: TRBV11-1; D: -; CDR3: ASSRDRPSGANVLT
size: -; V: TRBV19; D: -; CDR3: ASTNRGLKQPQH
size: -; V: TRBV7-2; D: -; CDR3: ASSLRGASGETQY
size: -; V: TRBV29-1; D: TRBD2; CDR3: SVEGLLAGEWAEQF
size: few; V: TRBV28; D: -; CDR3: ASSLLGGTNEKLF
size: few; V: TRBV6-5; D: -; CDR3: ASSDGQYYGYT
size: -; V: TRBV29-1; D: TRBD1; CDR3: SVEGEQGSSTEAF
size: once; V: TRBV15; D: -; CDR3: ATSLDLGPGELF
size: -; V: TRBV28; D: -; CDR3: ASSEKDQPQH
size: few; V: TRBV25-1; D: -; CDR3: ASGSGQDSYNEQF
size: once; V: TRBV30; D: -; CDR3: AWNTGALTEAF
size: -; V: TRBV18; D: TRBD2; CDR3: ASSPTPGLAVNEQY
size: -; V: TRBV7-6; D: TRBD2; CDR3: ASSLGGGSRF
size: -; V: TRBV5-1; D: TRBD1; CDR3: ASSYDRGGTGELF
size: -; V: TRBV2; D: TRBD1; CDR3: ATTGADSYEQY
size: -; V: TRBV27; D: TRBD1; CDR3: ASSTTYWDRVANTEAF
size: few; V: TRBV7-2; D: -; CDR3: ASSSATWTEAF
size: -; V: TRBV11-2; D: TRBD2; CDR3: ASSPSGNGELF
size: once; V: TRBV19; D: TRBD1; CDR3: ATLPTGGWYDTEAF
size: few; V: TRBV30; D: -; CDR3: ASSRDTDTQY
size: -; V: TRBV4-1; D: TRBD2; CDR3: ASSQGTGTSGDKNIQY
size: -; V: TRBV6-4; D: -; CDR3: ASSDTTEASEQY
size: -; V: TRBV7-8; D: -; CDR3: ASSPGTVSSYNEQF